This TCR beta chain was captured in a study of Graves' ophthalmopathy and Graves' hyperthyroidism. This clonotype was recorded many times. TCR beta CDR3 amplification used RNA transcripts. Second-round multiplex PCR came after first-round RT-PCR with HTBI primers. MiXCR, run by TCRdb on the multiplex PCR reads, gives a single entry per CDR3 protein. The table records 200,000 to 250,000 distinct CDR3 sequences, roughly 21% of them present only once. The CDR3 spans 13 residues. The V end was cut by 1 base, the J end by 4 bases, with 10 bases between. The V gene's germline CDR1 is DFQATT and CDR2 SNEGSKA (reference sequence).

The V call is TRBV20-1, the J call TRBJ2-5, with no clear D. Material for sequencing was peripheral blood. The origin of this receptor is a woman between 50 and 59 years old with Graves' ophthalmopathy. The CDR3 DNA sequence: TGCAGTGCTAGAGCCGGACGGCTAGAGACCCAGTACTTC. Encoded protein: CSARAGRLETQYF.